These 8 T cell receptor beta chains were all obtained from the same sample, sequenced in a study of cytomegalovirus exposure and HLA in healthy donors. The PCR contained 60 Vbeta and 13 Jbeta primers. TCRdb's table, derived via immunoSEQ multiplex PCR, lists solely in-frame clones and lacks some. The profile shows some 99,000 clones, approximately 73% of them singletons. The sequenced material came from PBMCs. Receptors originate from a man in his forties or fifties in good health and CMV-seronegative.

The rearrangement uses TRBV25-1 and TRBJ1-1; D remains ambiguous. The CDR3 extends over 12 amino acids. Germline values: CDR1 MGHDK, CDR2 SYGVNS. Trimming cost V 4 bases and J 1 base, with 4 bases left between them. The CDR3 loop reads CASSAGNTEAFF. In DNA, the CDR3 is TGTGCCAGCAGTGCGGGGAACACTGAAGCTTTCTTT.

This chain uses TRBV2 with TRBJ1-2, with no clear D. This CDR3 contains 13 residues. Germline lookup yields CDR1 SNHLY and CDR2 FYNNEI. V gave up 5 bases and J gave up 3 bases, with 10 bases separating them. The CDR3, as DNA: TGTGCCAGCAGTCTCGCCTACGACTATGGCTACACCTTC. Its protein is CASSLAYDYGYTF.

The chain couples TRBV4-2 to TRBJ2-5; D unclear. The end of the DNA is better explained by TRBJ2-7, so the J call may be wrong. The CDR3 contains 16 residues. In germline, CDR1 is LGHNA, CDR2 YNFKEQ. DNA for the CDR3: TGTGCCAGCAGCCAAGTAGAGGCGGATACCTACAACGAGCAGTACTTC. The encoded protein is CASSQVEADTYNEQYF.

The V and J genes are TRBV4-3 and TRBJ2-3; 7 bases line up with TRBD2. The germline V gene encodes CDR1 LGHNA and CDR2 YSLEER. CDR3 size: 19 residues. With V trimmed by 0 bases and J by 3 bases, 15 bases remained unmatched. The CDR3 is CASSQDLGGGGSGTDTQYF. CDR3 DNA: TGCGCCAGCAGCCAAGATTTGGGCGGGGGAGGCAGTGGTACAGATACGCAGTATTTT.

A remark on this clone: Lacking the conserved final phenylalanine or tryptophan, this CDR3 likely reflects a read error. The DNA is left out, because the CDR3 cannot be placed on it with certainty; the CDR3 is given as TCRdb lists it. V gene TRBV7-4 combines with J gene TRBJ2-7; the table assigns TRBD1, which was not confirmed against the DNA. Ends included, the CDR3 has 11 residues. Germline CDR1 SGHVT, CDR2 SQSDAQ. The CDR3 here is CASSLGDRVRL.

This clone was picked up a small number of times. The genes are TRBV7-2 and TRBJ1-5; D call uncertain. This CDR3 comprises 14 residues. The V and J ends lost 5 bases and 1 base respectively, with 9 bases between them. Germline assignment: CDR1 SGHTA and CDR2 FQGNSA. The CDR3: CASSPSLSNQPQHF. The CDR3 nucleotides are TGTGCCAGCAGCCCCTCTCTCAGCAATCAGCCCCAGCATTTT.

The count of this clone is one. The V call is TRBV19, the J call TRBJ2-2; D might be TRBD2 (5 bases). Germline loops: CDR1 LNHDA, CDR2 SQIVND (reference sequence). The CDR3 sequence is 15 residues long. The germline V and J ends were trimmed by 2 bases and 5 bases, with 12 bases remaining between them. The CDR3: CASSIKASMTGELFF. DNA of the CDR3: TGTGCCAGTAGTATAAAGGCTAGCATGACCGGGGAGCTGTTTTTT.

The chain combines TRBV27 with TRBJ2-7; 8 bases map to TRBD1. The germline CDR1 and CDR2 sequences are MNHEY and SMNVEV (reference sequence). The length of the CDR3 is 15 residues. Trimming took 6 bases from V and 3 from J; bases not matched to a gene: 10. CDR3 in amino acids: CASSAKTGAVYEQYF. For the CDR3, the DNA is TGTGCCAGCAGCGCTAAGACAGGGGCGGTCTACGAGCAGTACTTC.